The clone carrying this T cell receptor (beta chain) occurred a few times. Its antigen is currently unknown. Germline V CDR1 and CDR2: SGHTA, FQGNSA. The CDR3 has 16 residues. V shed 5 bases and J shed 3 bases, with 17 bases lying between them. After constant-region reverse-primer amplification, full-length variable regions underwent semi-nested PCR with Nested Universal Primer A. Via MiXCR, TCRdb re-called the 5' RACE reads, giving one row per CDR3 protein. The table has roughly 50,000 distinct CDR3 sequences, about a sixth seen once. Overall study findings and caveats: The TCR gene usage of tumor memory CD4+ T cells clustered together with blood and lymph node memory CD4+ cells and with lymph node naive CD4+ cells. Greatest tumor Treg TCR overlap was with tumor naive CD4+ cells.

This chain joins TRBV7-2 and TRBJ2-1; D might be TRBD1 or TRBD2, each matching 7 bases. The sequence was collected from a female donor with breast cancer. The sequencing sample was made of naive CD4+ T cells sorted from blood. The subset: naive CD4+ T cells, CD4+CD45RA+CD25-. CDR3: CASSPPQGGGYNEQFF. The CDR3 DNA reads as TGTGCCAGCAGCCCCCCCCAGGGGGGGGGCTACAATGAGCAGTTCTTC.